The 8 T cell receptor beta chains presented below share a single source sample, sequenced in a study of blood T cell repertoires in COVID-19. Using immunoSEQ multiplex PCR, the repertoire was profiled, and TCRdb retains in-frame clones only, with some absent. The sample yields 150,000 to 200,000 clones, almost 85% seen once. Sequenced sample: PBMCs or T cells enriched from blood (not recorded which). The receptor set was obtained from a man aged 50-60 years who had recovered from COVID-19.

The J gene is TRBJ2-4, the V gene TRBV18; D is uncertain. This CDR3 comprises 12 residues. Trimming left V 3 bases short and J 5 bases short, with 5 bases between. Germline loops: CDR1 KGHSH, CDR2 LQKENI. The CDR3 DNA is TGTGCCAGCTCACCTTCAGAAAACATTCAGTACTTC. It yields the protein CASSPSENIQYF.

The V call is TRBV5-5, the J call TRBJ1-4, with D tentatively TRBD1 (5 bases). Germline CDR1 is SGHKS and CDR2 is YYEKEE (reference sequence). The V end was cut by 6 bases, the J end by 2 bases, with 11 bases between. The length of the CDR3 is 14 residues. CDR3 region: CASTHDSTNEKLFF. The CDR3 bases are TGTGCCAGCACCCATGACAGCACTAATGAAAAACTGTTTTTT.

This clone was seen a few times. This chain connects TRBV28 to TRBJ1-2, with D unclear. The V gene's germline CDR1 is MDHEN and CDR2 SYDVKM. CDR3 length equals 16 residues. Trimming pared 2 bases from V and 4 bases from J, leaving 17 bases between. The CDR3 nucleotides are TGTGCCAGCAGTTTAGAGGCACACTATACGCCCTATGGCTACACCTTC. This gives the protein CASSLEAHYTPYGYTF.

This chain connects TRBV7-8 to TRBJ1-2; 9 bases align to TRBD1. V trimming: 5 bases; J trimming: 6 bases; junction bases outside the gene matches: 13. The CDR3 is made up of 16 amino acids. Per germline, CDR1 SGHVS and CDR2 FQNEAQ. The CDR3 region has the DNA TGTGCCAGCAGCCCGCCGGGACAGGGAATACCTAATGGCTACACCTTC. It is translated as CASSPPGQGIPNGYTF.

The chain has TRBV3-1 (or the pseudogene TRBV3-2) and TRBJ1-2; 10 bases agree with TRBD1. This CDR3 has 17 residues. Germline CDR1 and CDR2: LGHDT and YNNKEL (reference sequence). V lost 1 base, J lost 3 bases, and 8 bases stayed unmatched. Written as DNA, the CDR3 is TGTGCCAGCAGCCAAGGTCGGCGACAGGGGGCCGACTATGGCTACACCTTC. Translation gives CASSQGRRQGADYGYTF.

CDR3 residues: CATSALIAGGRNTGELFF. The CDR3 bases are TGTGCCACCAGTGCCCTTATAGCAGGGGGCAGGAACACCGGGGAGCTGTTTTTT. The chain combines TRBV24-1 with TRBJ2-2; 8 bases agree with TRBD1. V lost 5 bases to trimming and J lost 1 base; unmatched junction nucleotides: 11. CDR1 KGHDR and CDR2 SFDVKD come from the germline V gene. The CDR3 sequence is 18 residues long.

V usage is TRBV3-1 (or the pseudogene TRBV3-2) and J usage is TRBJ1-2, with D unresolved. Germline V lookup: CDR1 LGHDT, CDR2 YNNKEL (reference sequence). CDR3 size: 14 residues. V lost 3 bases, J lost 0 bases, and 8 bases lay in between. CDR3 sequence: CASSHGSANYGYTF. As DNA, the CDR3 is TGTGCCAGCAGCCACGGGTCCGCTAACTATGGCTACACCTTC.

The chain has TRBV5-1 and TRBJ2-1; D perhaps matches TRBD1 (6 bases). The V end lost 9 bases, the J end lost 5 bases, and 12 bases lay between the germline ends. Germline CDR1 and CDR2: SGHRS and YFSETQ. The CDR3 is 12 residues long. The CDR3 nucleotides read TGCGCCACCGGAGGACAGCACAATGAGCAGTTCTTC. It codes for CATGGQHNEQFF.